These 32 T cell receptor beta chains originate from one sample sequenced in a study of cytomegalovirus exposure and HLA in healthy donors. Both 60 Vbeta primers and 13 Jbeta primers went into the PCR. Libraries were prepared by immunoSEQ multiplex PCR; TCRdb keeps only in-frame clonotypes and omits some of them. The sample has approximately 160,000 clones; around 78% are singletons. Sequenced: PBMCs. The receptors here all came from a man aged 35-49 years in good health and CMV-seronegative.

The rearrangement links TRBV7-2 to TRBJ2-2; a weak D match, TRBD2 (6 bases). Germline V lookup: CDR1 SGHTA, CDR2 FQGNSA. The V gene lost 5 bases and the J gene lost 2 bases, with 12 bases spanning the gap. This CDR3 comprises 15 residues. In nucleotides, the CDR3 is TGTGCCAGCAGCGCGGCCGGGACTAACACCGGGGAGCTGTTTTTT. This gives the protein CASSAAGTNTGELFF.

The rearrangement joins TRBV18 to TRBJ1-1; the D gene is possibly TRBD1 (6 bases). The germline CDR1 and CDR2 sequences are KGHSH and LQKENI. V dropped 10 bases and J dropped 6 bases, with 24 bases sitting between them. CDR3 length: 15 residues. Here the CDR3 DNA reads TGTGCCATCTCTCTTAGTATAGGGGGAATCTCTGAAGCTTTCTTT. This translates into CAISLSIGGISEAFF.

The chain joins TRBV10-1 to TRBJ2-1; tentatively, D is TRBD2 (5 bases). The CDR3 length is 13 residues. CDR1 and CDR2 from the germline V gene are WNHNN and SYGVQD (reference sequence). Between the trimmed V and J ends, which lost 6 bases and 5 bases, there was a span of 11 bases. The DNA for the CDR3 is TGCGCCAGCAGCCGGGAACCGAACAATGAGCAGTTCTTC. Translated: CASSREPNNEQFF.

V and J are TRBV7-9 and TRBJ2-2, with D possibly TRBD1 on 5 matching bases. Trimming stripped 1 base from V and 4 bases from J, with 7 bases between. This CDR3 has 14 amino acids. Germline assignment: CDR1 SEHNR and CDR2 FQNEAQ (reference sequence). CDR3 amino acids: CASSLVTGTGELFF. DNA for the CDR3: TGTGCCAGCAGCTTAGTAACAGGCACCGGGGAGCTGTTTTTT.

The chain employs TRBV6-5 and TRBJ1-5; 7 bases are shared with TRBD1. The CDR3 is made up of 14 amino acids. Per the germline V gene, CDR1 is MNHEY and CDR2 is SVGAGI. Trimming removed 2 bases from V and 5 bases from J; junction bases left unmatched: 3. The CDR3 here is CASSYKGADQPQHF. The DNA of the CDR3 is TGTGCCAGCAGTTACAAGGGGGCCGATCAGCCCCAGCATTTT.

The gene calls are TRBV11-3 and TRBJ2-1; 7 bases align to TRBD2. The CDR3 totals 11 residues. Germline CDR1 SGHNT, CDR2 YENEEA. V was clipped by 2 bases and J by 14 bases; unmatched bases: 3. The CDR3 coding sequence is TGTGCCAGCAGCTTAAAAGCGGGAAAGTTCTTC. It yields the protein CASSLKAGKFF.

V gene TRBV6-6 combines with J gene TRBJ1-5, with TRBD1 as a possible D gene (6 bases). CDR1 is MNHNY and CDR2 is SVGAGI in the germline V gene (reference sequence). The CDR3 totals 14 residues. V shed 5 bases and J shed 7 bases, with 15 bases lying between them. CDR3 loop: CASSQGTLGQPQHF. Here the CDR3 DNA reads TGTGCCAGCAGTCAGGGGACCCTTGGGCAGCCCCAGCATTTT.

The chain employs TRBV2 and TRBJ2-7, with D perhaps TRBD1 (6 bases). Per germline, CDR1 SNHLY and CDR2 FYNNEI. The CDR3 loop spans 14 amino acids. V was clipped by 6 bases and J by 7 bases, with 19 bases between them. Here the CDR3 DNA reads TGTGCCAGCAGGGACCCTGACAGGTTTAGGGAGCAGTACGTC. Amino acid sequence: CASRDPDRFREQYV.

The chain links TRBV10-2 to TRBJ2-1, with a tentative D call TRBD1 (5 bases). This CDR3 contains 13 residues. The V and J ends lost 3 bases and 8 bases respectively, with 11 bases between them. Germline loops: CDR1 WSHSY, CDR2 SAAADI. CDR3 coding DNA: TGCGCCAGCAGTGATGGGGCGGCTGATGAGCAGTTCTTC. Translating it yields CASSDGAADEQFF.

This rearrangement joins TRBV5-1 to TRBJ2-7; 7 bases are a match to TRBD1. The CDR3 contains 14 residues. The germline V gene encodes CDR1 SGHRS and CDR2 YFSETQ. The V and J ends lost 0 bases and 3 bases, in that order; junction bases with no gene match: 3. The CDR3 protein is CASSLGWDSYEQYF. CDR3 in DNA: TGCGCCAGCAGCTTGGGCTGGGACAGCTACGAGCAGTACTTC.

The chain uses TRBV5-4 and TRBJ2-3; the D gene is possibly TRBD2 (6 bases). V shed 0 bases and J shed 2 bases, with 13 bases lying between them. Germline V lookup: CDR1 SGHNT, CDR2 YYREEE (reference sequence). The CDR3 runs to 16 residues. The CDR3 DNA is TGTGCCAGCAGCTTGGTACCTAGCGACTTCACAGATACGCAGTATTTT. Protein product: CASSLVPSDFTDTQYF. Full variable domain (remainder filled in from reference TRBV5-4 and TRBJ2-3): ETGVTQSPTHLIKTRGQQVTLRCSSQSGHNTVSWYQQALGQGPQFIFQYYREEENGRGNFPPRFSGLQFPNYSSELNVNALELDDSALYLCASSLVPSDFTDTQYFGPGTRLTVL.

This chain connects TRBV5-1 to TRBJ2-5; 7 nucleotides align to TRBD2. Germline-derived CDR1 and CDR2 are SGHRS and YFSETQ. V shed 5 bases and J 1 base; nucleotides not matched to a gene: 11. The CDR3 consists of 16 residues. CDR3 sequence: CASRRSGGRSQETQYF. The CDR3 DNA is TGCGCCAGCAGGCGGTCGGGGGGAAGATCCCAAGAGACCCAGTACTTC.

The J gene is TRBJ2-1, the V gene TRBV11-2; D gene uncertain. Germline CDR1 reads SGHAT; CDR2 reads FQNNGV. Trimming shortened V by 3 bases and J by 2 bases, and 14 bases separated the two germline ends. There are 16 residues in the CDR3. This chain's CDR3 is CASSFRSRLTYNEQFF. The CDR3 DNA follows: TGTGCCAGCAGCTTTAGGTCCAGGCTGACCTACAATGAGCAGTTCTTC.

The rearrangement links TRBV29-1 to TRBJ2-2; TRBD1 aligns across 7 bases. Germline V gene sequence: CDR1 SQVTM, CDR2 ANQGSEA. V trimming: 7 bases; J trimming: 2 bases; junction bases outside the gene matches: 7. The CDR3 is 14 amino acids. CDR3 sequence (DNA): TGCAGCGCCCGGACAGGCTTTAACACCGGGGAGCTGTTTTTT. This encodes CSARTGFNTGELFF.

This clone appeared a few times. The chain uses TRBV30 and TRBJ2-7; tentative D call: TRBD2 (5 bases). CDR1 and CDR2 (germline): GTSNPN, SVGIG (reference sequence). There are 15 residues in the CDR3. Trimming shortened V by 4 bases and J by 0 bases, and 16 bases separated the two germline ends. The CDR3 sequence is CAWNPPGRSSYEQYV. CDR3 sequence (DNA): TGTGCCTGGAATCCGCCGGGAAGGAGCTCCTACGAGCAGTACGTC.

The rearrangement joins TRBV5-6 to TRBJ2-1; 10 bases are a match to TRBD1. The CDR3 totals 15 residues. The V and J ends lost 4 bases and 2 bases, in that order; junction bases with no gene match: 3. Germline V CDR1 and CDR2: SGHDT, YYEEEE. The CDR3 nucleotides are TGTGCCAGCAGCCATGGACAGGGGGCCTACAATGAGCAGTTCTTC. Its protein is CASSHGQGAYNEQFF.

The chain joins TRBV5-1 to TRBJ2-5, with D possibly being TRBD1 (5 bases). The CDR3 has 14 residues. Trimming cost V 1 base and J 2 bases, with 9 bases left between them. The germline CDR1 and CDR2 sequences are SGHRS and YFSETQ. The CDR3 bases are TGCGCCAGCAGCTTGACAGGTTCACAAGAGACCCAGTACTTC. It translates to CASSLTGSQETQYF.

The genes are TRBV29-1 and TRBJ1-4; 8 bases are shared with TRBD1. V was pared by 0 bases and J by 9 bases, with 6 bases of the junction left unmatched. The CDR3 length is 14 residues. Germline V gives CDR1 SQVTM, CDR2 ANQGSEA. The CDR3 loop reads CSVEEVARGQKLFF. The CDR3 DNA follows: TGCAGCGTTGAAGAGGTGGCCAGGGGGCAAAAACTGTTTTTT.

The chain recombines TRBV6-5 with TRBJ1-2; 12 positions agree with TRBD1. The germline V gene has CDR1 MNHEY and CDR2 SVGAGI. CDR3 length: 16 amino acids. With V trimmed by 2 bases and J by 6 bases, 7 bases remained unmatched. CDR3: CASSYGHGTGGDGYTF. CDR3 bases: TGTGCCAGCAGTTACGGACATGGGACAGGGGGCGATGGCTACACCTTC.

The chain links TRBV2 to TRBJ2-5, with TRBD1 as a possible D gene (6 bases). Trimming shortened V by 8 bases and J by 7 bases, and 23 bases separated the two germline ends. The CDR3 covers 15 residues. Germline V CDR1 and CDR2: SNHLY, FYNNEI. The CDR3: CASSAPDRPRGTQYF. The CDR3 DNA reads TGTGCCAGCTCGGCCCCAGACAGGCCGCGTGGGACCCAGTACTTC.

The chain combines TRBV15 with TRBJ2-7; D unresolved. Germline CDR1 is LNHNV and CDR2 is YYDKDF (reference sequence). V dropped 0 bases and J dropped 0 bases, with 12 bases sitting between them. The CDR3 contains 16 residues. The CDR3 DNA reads TGTGCCACCAGCAGAGACCCAGGTATGAGCTCCTACGAGCAGTACTTC. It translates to CATSRDPGMSSYEQYF.

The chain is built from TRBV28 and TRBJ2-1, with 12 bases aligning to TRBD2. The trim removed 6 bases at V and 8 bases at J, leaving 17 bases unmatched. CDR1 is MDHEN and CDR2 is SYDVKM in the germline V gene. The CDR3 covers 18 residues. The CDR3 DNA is TGTGCCAGCAGGCCCCAACCCTGGACTAGCGGGGTGTATGATGAGCAGTTCTTC. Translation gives CASRPQPWTSGVYDEQFF.

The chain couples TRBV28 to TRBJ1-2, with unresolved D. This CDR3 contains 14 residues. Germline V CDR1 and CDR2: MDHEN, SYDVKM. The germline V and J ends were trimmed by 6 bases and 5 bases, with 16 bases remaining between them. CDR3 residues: CASSLVSRRYGYTF. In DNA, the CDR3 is TGTGCCAGCAGCCTCGTAAGTAGGAGGTATGGCTACACCTTC.

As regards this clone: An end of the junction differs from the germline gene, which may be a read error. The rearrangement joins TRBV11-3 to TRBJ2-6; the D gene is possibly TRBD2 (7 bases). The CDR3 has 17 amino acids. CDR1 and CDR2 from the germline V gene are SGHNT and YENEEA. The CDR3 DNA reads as TGTGCCAGCAGCCCAGGAGGGGGGGAATTTGGGGCCAACGGCCTGACTTTC. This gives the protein CASSPGGGEFGANGLTF.

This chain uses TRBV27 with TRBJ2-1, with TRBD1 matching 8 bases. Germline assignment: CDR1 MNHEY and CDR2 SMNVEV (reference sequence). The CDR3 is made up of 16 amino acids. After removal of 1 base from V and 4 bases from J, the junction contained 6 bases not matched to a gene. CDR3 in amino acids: CASSLFRGLKYNEQFF. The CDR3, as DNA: TGTGCCAGCAGTTTATTCAGGGGGCTAAAGTACAATGAGCAGTTCTTC.

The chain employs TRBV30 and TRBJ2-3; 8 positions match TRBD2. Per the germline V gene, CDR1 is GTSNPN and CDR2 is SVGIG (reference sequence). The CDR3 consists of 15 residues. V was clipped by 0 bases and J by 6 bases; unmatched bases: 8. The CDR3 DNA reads TGTGCCTGGAGTGTACAGGCGGGAGGATTGGATACGCAGTATTTT. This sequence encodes CAWSVQAGGLDTQYF. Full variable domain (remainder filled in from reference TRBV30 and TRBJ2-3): SQTIHQWPATLVQPVGSPLSLECTVEGTSNPNLYWYRQAAGRGLQLLFYSVGIGQISSEVPQNLSASRPQDRQFILSSKKLLLSDSGFYLCAWSVQAGGLDTQYFGPGTRLTVL.

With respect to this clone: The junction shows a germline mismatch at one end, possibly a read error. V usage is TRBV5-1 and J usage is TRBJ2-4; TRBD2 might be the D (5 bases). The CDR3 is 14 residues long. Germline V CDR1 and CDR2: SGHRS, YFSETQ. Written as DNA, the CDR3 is TGCGCCAGCAGCCCAGGAGGTCCCAAAAACAGTCAGTACTTC. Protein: CASSPGGPKNSQYF.

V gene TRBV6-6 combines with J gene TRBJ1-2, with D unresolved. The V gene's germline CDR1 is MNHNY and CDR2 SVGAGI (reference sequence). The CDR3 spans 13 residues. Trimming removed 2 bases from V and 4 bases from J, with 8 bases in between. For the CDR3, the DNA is TGTGCCAGCAGTTACGCAGTGTCCTATGGCTACACCTTC. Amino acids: CASSYAVSYGYTF.

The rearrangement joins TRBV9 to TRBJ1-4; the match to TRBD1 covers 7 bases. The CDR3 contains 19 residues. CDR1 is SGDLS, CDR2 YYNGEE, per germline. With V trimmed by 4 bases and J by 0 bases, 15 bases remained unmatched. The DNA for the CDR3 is TGTGCCAGCAGCTCGAATTCCCGGGGGACAGCGGCAACTAATGAAAAACTGTTTTTT. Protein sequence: CASSSNSRGTAATNEKLFF.

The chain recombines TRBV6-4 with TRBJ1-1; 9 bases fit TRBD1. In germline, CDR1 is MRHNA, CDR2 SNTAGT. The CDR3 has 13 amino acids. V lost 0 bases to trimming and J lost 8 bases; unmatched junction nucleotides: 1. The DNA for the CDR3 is TGTGCCAGCAGTGACTCCGGGACAGGGGAAGCTTTCTTT. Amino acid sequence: CASSDSGTGEAFF.

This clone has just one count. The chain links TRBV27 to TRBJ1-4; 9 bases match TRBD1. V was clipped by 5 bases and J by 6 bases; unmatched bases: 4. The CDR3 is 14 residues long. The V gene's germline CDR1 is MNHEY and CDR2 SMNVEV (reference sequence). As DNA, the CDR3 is TGTGCCAGCAGTGACAGGGACAGGGATGAAAAACTGTTTTTT. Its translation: CASSDRDRDEKLFF. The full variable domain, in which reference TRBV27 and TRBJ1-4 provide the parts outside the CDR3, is EAQVTQNPRYLITVTGKKLTVTCSQNMNHEYMSWYRQDPGLGLRQIYYSMNVEVTDKGDVPEGYKVSRKEKRNFPLILESPSPNQTSLYFCASSDRDRDEKLFFGSGTQLSVL.

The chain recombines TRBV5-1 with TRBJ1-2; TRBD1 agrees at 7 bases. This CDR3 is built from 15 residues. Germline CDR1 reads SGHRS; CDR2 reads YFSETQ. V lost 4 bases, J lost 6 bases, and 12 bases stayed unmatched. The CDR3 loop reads CASSGSDRDLDGYTF. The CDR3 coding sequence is TGCGCCAGCAGCGGCTCCGACAGGGATCTGGATGGCTACACCTTC.